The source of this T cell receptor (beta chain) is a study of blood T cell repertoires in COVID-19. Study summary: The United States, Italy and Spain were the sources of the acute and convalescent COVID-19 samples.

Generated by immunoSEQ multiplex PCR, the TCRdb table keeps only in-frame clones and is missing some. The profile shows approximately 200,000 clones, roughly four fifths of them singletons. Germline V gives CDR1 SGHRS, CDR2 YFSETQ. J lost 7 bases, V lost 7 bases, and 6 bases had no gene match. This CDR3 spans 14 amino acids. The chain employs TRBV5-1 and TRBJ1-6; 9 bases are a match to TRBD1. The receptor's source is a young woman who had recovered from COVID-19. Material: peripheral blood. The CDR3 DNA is TGCGCCAGCGGCCTGGGACAGGGAAATTCACCCCTCCACTTT. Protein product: CASGLGQGNSPLHF.